A single sample is the source of the 10 T cell receptor beta chains below, sequenced in a study of cytomegalovirus exposure and HLA in healthy donors. This PCR relied on a set of 60 Vbeta primers and 13 Jbeta primers. Profiled with immunoSEQ multiplex PCR; TCRdb holds only in-frame clones, not every one. The data show 200,000 to 300,000 clones, more than 75% seen once. Sequences were obtained from PBMCs. The source of these receptors is a woman in her 40s in good health and CMV-seropositive.

This chain joins TRBV7-9 and TRBJ2-7; D is possibly TRBD2 (6 bases). Germline loops: CDR1 SEHNR, CDR2 FQNEAQ (reference sequence). The germline V and J ends were trimmed by 7 bases and 5 bases, with 18 bases remaining between them. This CDR3 is built from 14 residues. The CDR3, as DNA: TGTGCCAGCACCCCCCGGGAGTACGGCCACGAGCAGTACTTC. Translation gives CASTPREYGHEQYF.

This chain uses TRBV29-1 with TRBJ1-4; 9 bases are a match to TRBD1. The V and J ends lost 4 bases and 7 bases, in that order; junction bases with no gene match: 4. This CDR3 contains 13 residues. Germline V gene lookup returns CDR1 SQVTM and CDR2 ANQGSEA. CDR3 in amino acids: CSVAQGAGEKLFF. The DNA of the CDR3 is TGCAGCGTTGCACAGGGGGCGGGTGAAAAACTGTTTTTT.

The V gene is TRBV7-9, the J gene TRBJ1-2; D gene ambiguous. The CDR3 is 14 amino acids. The V end lost 5 bases, the J end lost 6 bases, and 16 bases lay between the germline ends. Per the germline V gene, CDR1 is SEHNR and CDR2 is FQNEAQ (reference sequence). This CDR3 is CASSPEAQRDGYTF. CDR3 nucleotide sequence: TGTGCCAGCAGCCCAGAAGCCCAGCGGGATGGCTACACCTTC.

This chain uses TRBV5-1 with TRBJ1-1, with a possible D match to TRBD1 (5 bases). Looked up from germline, CDR1 is SGHRS and CDR2 is YFSETQ. Trimming took off 4 bases at V and 7 bases at J, with 11 bases between the two ends. The CDR3 totals 12 residues. The CDR3 sequence: CASSPGQGEAFF. CDR3 in DNA: TGCGCCAGCAGCCCCGGACAAGGTGAAGCTTTCTTT.

This sequence joins TRBV19 and TRBJ2-7, with a tentative D call TRBD2 (6 bases). CDR3 length equals 15 residues. Per the germline V gene, CDR1 is LNHDA and CDR2 is SQIVND (reference sequence). V was trimmed by 3 bases and J by 5 bases, leaving 17 bases between them. The CDR3 reads CASSIPGGGTHEQYF. Here the CDR3 DNA reads TGTGCCAGTAGTATCCCTGGGGGAGGAACCCACGAGCAGTACTTC.

The chain joins TRBV7-2 to TRBJ2-3; D possibly corresponds to TRBD2 (6 bases). Germline V lookup: CDR1 SGHTA, CDR2 FQGNSA. The CDR3 is made up of 16 amino acids. V was pared by 1 base and J by 11 bases, with 22 bases between. CDR3 amino acids: CASSLGVGGSVGGQYF. The CDR3 coding sequence is TGTGCCAGCAGCTTAGGGGTCGGGGGATCGGTCGGGGGGCAGTATTTT.

The chain has TRBV4-3 and TRBJ1-2, with 9 positions matching TRBD1. V gave up 0 bases and J gave up 7 bases; unmatched junction bases: 9. Germline V gives CDR1 LGHNA, CDR2 YSLEER. The CDR3 runs to 16 residues. CDR3 protein: CASSQDTNRGLGGYTF. CDR3 DNA sequence: TGCGCCAGCAGCCAAGATACGAACAGGGGGCTGGGTGGCTACACCTTC.

This clone was observed once. This chain links TRBV6-5 with TRBJ1-1, with D hard to call. Germline V CDR1 and CDR2: MNHEY, SVGAGI. The CDR3 is 15 amino acids. V was pared by 3 bases and J by 0 bases, with 11 bases between. CDR3 DNA: TGTGCCAGCAGTTATCTGCCGCAGATGAACACTGAAGCTTTCTTT. Translated, it gives CASSYLPQMNTEAFF.

V and J are TRBV18 and TRBJ2-5, with D tentatively TRBD1 (5 bases). Deletions cut 2 bases from V and 6 bases from J, with 13 bases between. There are 14 residues in the CDR3. The germline gives CDR1 KGHSH, CDR2 LQKENI. The CDR3 nucleotides read TGTGCCAGCTCACCAACAGGAGCCGTGCAGACCCAGTACTTC. It codes for CASSPTGAVQTQYF.

This chain joins TRBV7-9 and TRBJ1-2; D not resolved. Germline lookup yields CDR1 SEHNR and CDR2 FQNEAQ (reference sequence). With 2 bases removed from V and 6 bases from J, the gap between germline ends came to 13 bases. The CDR3 runs 14 residues. This CDR3 reads CASSLSHLSDGYTF. The CDR3 bases are TGTGCCAGCAGCTTATCTCACCTCTCGGATGGCTACACCTTC.